The 2 T cell receptor beta chains below come from one sample, sequenced in a study of T cell changes during pregnancy in multiple sclerosis. Only in-frame clones appear in the TCRdb table, and some are missing; sequencing was by immunoSEQ multiplex PCR. Among roughly 90,000 clones listed, around 93% were seen once. Sequencing was performed on peripheral blood, taken before pregnancy. The receptors were gathered from a female donor with multiple sclerosis, enrolled in a pregnancy study.

V and J are TRBV28 and TRBJ2-7, with 10 bases fitting TRBD2. The CDR3 is 15 amino acids. Germline trimming cut 7 bases from V and 0 bases from J; bases unmatched to any gene: 6. Germline V gives CDR1 MDHEN, CDR2 SYDVKM. The CDR3 loop is CASIAGLADSYEQYF. The DNA for the CDR3 is TGTGCCAGCATCGCCGGACTAGCGGACTCCTACGAGCAGTACTTC. Looking up the rest from reference TRBV28 and TRBJ2-7 gives the full variable domain: DVKVTQSSRYLVKRTGEKVFLECVQDMDHENMFWYRQDPGLGLRLIYFSYDVKMKEKGDIPEGYSVSREKKERFSLILESASTNQTSMYLCASIAGLADSYEQYFGPGTRLTVT.

The chain combines TRBV2 with TRBJ1-1; tentative D call: TRBD1 (6 bases). Trimming took 1 base from V and 4 from J, leaving 13 bases between them. The CDR3 has 15 amino acids. Per germline, CDR1 SNHLY and CDR2 FYNNEI. CDR3 region: CASSEVAGATTEAFF. DNA for the CDR3: TGTGCCAGCAGTGAAGTGGCAGGGGCGACCACTGAAGCTTTCTTT.